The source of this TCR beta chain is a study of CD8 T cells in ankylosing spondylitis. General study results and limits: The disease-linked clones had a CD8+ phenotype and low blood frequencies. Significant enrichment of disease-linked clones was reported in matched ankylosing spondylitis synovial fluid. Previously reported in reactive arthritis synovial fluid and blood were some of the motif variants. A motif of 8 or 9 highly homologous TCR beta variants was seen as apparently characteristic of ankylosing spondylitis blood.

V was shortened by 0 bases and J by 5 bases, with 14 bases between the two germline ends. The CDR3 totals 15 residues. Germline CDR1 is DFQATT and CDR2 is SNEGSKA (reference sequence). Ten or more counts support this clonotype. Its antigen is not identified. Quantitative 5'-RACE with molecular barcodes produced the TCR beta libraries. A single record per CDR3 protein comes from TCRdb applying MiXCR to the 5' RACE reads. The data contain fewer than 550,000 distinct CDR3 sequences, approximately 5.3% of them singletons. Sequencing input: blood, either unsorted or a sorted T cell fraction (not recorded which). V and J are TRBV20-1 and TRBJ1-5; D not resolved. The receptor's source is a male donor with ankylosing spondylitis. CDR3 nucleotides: TGCAGTGCTAGAGATTTTACTGGGTACGATCAGCCCCAGCATTTT. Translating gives CSARDFTGYDQPQHF.